This paragraph reports one T cell receptor (beta chain). Study members were between roughly 18 and 100 years old and lived in some 22 US regions. V dropped 6 bases and J dropped 9; count of bases not matched to a gene: 7. This CDR3 has 15 amino acids. CDR1 and CDR2 from the germline V gene are ENHRY and SYGVKD. In the source study's methods: Nucleated cell number was recorded as an estimate derived from reference gene primer amplification. Sequencing used immunoSEQ multiplex PCR; TCRdb keeps in-frame clones, though not all of them. The V and J calls and clone size come from that table; D and trimming were worked out from the DNA. Here the sample spans 150,000 to 200,000 clones, roughly three quarters being singletons. This specimen belongs to a study of blood T cell repertoires in COVID-19. Across the whole study: From T cells, B-cell-depleted T cells, or PBMCs came the material, which was cDNA or gDNA.

Sequencing input: PBMCs or T cells enriched from blood (not recorded which). The receptor was isolated from a woman aged 50 to 60 with acute COVID-19. The V call is TRBV10-3, the J call TRBJ1-6, with 11 bases fitting TRBD1. The chain's CDR3 is CAIRQGQGGSSPLHF. The DNA of the CDR3 is TGTGCCATCAGACAGGGACAGGGGGGCAGTTCACCCCTCCACTTT.